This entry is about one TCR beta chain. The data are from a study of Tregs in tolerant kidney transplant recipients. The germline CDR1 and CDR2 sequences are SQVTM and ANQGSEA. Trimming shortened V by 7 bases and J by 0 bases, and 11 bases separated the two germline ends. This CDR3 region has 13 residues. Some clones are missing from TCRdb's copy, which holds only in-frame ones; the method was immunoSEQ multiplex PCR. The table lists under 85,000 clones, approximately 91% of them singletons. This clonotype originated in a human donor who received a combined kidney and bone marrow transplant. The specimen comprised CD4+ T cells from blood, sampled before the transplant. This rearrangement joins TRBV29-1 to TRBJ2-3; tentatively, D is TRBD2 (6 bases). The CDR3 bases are TGCAGCGAGGGTGGGACTAGCACAGATACGCAGTATTTT. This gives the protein CSEGGTSTDTQYF.